The next 18 T cell receptor beta chains were all read from a single sample in a study of blood T cell repertoires in COVID-19. Data came from immunoSEQ multiplex PCR; TCRdb stores just in-frame clones and leaves some out. In the table there are 200,000 to 250,000 clones, about 84% of which are singletons. Sequencing was done on a sample of peripheral blood. These receptor sequences come from an elderly woman with COVID-19, enrolled during active disease.

The chain is built from TRBV18 and TRBJ1-5; D not resolved. CDR3 length: 13 amino acids. Germline V lookup: CDR1 KGHSH, CDR2 LQKENI. Trimming shortened V by 3 bases and J by 8 bases, and 11 bases separated the two germline ends. CDR3 DNA sequence: TGTGCCAGCTCACCGCTAGGCCGGGAGCCCCAGCATTTT. Residues: CASSPLGREPQHF.

This rearrangement joins TRBV28 to TRBJ2-7; 9 bases match TRBD1. There are 14 residues in the CDR3. V dropped 4 bases and J dropped 2; count of bases not matched to a gene: 3. CDR1 and CDR2 from the germline V gene are MDHEN and SYDVKM. DNA for the CDR3: TGTGCCAGCAGTTCGGGACAGGGTCCCTACGAGCAGTACTTC. Its translation: CASSSGQGPYEQYF.

Of note for this clone: The same CDR3 is also encoded by other DNA sequences in this sample. The chain has TRBV2 and TRBJ2-5; no definite D call. Trimming took 6 bases from V and 2 from J, leaving 4 bases between them. This CDR3 spans 11 amino acids. Germline-derived CDR1 and CDR2 are SNHLY and FYNNEI. The CDR3 loop is CASRLQETQYF. The CDR3 bases are TGTGCCAGCAGGCTACAAGAGACCCAGTACTTC.

The CDR3 loop is CASASGQGGTDTQYF. CDR3 coding DNA: TGTGCCAGCGCCTCCGGACAGGGGGGGACAGATACGCAGTATTTT. The chain carries TRBV3-1 (or the pseudogene TRBV3-2) and TRBJ2-3, with 10 positions matching TRBD1. With V trimmed by 8 bases and J by 3 bases, 8 bases remained unmatched. CDR3 length: 15 amino acids. Germline V gene data show CDR1 as LGHDT and CDR2 as YNNKEL (reference sequence).

J is TRBJ1-2 and V is TRBV10-3, with D unresolved. The CDR3 consists of 16 residues. Trimming cost V 7 bases and J 8 bases, with 26 bases left between them. Germline CDR1 and CDR2: ENHRY and SYGVKD. The CDR3: CAITGSSAGASRGYTF. The CDR3 nucleotides are TGTGCCATCACGGGTTCCAGCGCCGGAGCCTCAAGGGGCTACACCTTC.

J is TRBJ1-5 and V is TRBV29-1, with 9 bases identical to TRBD1. This CDR3 comprises 14 residues. Germline assignment: CDR1 SQVTM and CDR2 ANQGSEA. V shed 7 bases and J 2 bases; nucleotides not matched to a gene: 6. The CDR3 region has the DNA TGCAGCGCCGGGACAGGGACAGGCAATCAGCCCCAGCATTTT. This sequence encodes CSAGTGTGNQPQHF.

This chain uses TRBV5-4 with TRBJ2-2; D possibly corresponds to TRBD2 (7 bases). Germline V CDR1 and CDR2: SGHNT, YYREEE (reference sequence). The CDR3 is made up of 16 amino acids. Trimming took off 4 bases at V and 1 base at J, with 14 bases between the two ends. The CDR3 protein is CASSGGAVGNTGELFF. CDR3 DNA: TGTGCCAGCAGCGGGGGGGCCGTAGGGAACACCGGGGAGCTGTTTTTT.

V usage is TRBV2 and J usage is TRBJ1-2; no clear D gene. The germline gives CDR1 SNHLY, CDR2 FYNNEI. Trimming shortened V by 8 bases and J by 4 bases, and 14 bases separated the two germline ends. The CDR3 sequence is 13 residues long. The CDR3 nucleotides read TGTGCCAGCCGGGTCATTCGGAGCTATGGCTACACCTTC. Translated, it gives CASRVIRSYGYTF.

V usage is TRBV9 and J usage is TRBJ2-2; D is undetermined. The CDR3 runs to 14 residues. Between the trimmed V and J ends, which lost 0 bases and 0 bases, there was a span of 3 bases. Per germline, CDR1 SGDLS and CDR2 YYNGEE. CDR3 loop: CASSVAPNTGELFF. DNA for the CDR3: TGTGCCAGCAGCGTAGCTCCGAACACCGGGGAGCTGTTTTTT. Drawing the rest from reference TRBV9 and TRBJ2-2, the complete variable domain is DSGVTQTPKHLITATGQRVTLRCSPRSGDLSVYWYQQSLDQGLQFLIQYYNGEERAKGNILERFSAQQFPDLHSELNLSSLELGDSALYFCASSVAPNTGELFFGEGSRLTVL.

This sequence joins TRBV6-4 and TRBJ2-5, with 7 positions matching TRBD2. CDR1 and CDR2 (germline): MRHNA, SNTAGT. V was pared by 3 bases and J by 2 bases, with 9 bases of the junction left unmatched. The CDR3 extends over 16 amino acids. The CDR3 sequence: CASSEGASGLQETQYF. In DNA form, the CDR3 reads TGTGCCAGCAGTGAAGGTGCTAGCGGACTACAAGAGACCCAGTACTTC.

The rearrangement links TRBV5-1 to TRBJ1-2, with TRBD1 identical over 7 bases. CDR3 length: 15 residues. Germline V gives CDR1 SGHRS, CDR2 YFSETQ. Losses at the gene ends were 3 bases for V and 8 bases for J; bases not matched to a gene: 13. The CDR3 protein is CASSSGQGVYEGYTF. For the CDR3, the DNA is TGCGCCAGCAGCTCAGGGCAGGGGGTATATGAAGGCTACACCTTC.

The V and J genes are TRBV5-1 and TRBJ1-4; D perhaps matches TRBD1 (5 bases). The CDR3 runs to 15 residues. Germline values: CDR1 SGHRS, CDR2 YFSETQ. Trimming pared 1 base from V and 2 bases from J, leaving 9 bases between. In DNA form, the CDR3 reads TGCGCCAGCAGCTTGTCCCCAGGGACTAATGAAAAACTGTTTTTT. It specifies CASSLSPGTNEKLFF.

This rearrangement joins TRBV28 to TRBJ1-5; TRBD1 is a possible D gene (6 bases). The V gene's germline CDR1 is MDHEN and CDR2 SYDVKM. CDR3 length: 15 amino acids. V was cut by 2 bases and J by 5 bases, with 13 bases left in between. The CDR3 DNA sequence: TGTGCCAGCAGTTTAACCCCGGGGGGCGATCAGCCCCAGCATTTT. This encodes CASSLTPGGDQPQHF.

The chain is built from TRBV20-1 and TRBJ2-1; TRBD2 is a possible D gene (6 bases). V was shortened by 6 bases and J by 0 bases, with 15 bases between the two germline ends. The CDR3 runs 15 residues. Germline V lookup: CDR1 DFQATT, CDR2 SNEGSKA (reference sequence). CDR3 residues: CSASTTGGSYNEQFF. In nucleotides, the CDR3 is TGCAGTGCAAGTACCACCGGGGGCTCCTACAATGAGCAGTTCTTC.

V and J are TRBV11-2 and TRBJ2-5; D remains unclear. The germline V gene has CDR1 SGHAT and CDR2 FQNNGV. Trimming stripped 5 bases from V and 1 base from J, with 14 bases between. This CDR3 region has 15 residues. CDR3 loop: CASSLSDGSQETQYF. CDR3 in DNA: TGTGCCAGCAGCCTTAGTGACGGGTCCCAAGAGACCCAGTACTTC.

The rearrangement uses TRBV4-1 and TRBJ2-1; 8 bases line up with TRBD2. The CDR3 extends over 13 amino acids. CDR1 is MGHRA and CDR2 is YSYEKL in the germline V gene. Trimming took 6 bases from V and 10 from J; bases not matched to a gene: 8. The CDR3 spells CASSSLAGREQFF. The DNA of the CDR3 is TGCGCCAGCAGTTCCTTAGCGGGAAGGGAGCAGTTCTTC.

The chain is built from TRBV5-4 and TRBJ2-2, with no clear D. Germline V gene data show CDR1 as SGHNT and CDR2 as YYREEE (reference sequence). The CDR3 consists of 16 residues. Trimming cost V 0 bases and J 6 bases, with 15 bases left between them. CDR3 sequence: CASSLDHSLRPGELFF. As DNA, the CDR3 is TGTGCCAGCAGCTTGGACCACAGCCTTCGCCCCGGGGAGCTGTTTTTT.

The gene calls are TRBV9 and TRBJ1-3; no clear D. The germline V gene has CDR1 SGDLS and CDR2 YYNGEE. The CDR3 sequence is 14 residues long. The V end was cut by 4 bases, the J end by 0 bases, with 8 bases between. The CDR3 spells CASSPQFSGNTIYF. The CDR3 region has the DNA TGTGCCAGCAGCCCCCAGTTCTCTGGAAACACCATATATTTT.